Listed here are 9 T cell receptor beta chains from one sample, sequenced in a study of tumor and adjacent non-tumor tissue in lung cancer. RNA was extracted from bulk tissue without any cell sorting. The library came from three nested PCR rounds adapted from ARM-PCR protocols. Each CDR3 protein gets one entry after TCRdb re-called the multiplex PCR reads with MiXCR. The sample contains about 120,000 distinct CDR3 sequences, 66% of which appear only once. Source material: lung tumor tissue. The receptors were gathered from a man aged 25 to 40 with non-small cell lung cancer.

On this clonotype itself: A read error may account for a junction end that differs from germline. This sequence joins TRBV11-1 and TRBJ2-5, with D perhaps matching TRBD2 (6 bases). Germline CDR1 is SGHAT and CDR2 is FQDESV (reference sequence). The CDR3 has 16 residues. Here the CDR3 DNA reads TGTGACAGCAGCTCAATATGGGGTAGCGGACAAGAGAACCAGTACTTC. Its translation: CDSSSIWGSGQENQYF.

Details on this clonotype: The conserved final phenylalanine or tryptophan is absent from the CDR3, which likely points to a read error. The V call is TRBV11-2, the J call TRBJ2-2; TRBD1 matches at 7 bases. CDR1 is SGHAT and CDR2 is FQNNGV in the germline V gene. This CDR3 comprises 16 residues. CDR3 sequence reads: CASGPRQGTNTRELFL. CDR3 sequence (DNA): TGTGCCAGCGGCCCCCGACAGGGAACTAACACCCGGGAGCTGTTTTTG.

This clonotype came up once. The junction departs from germline at one end; a sequencing error may be responsible. This chain joins TRBV6-5 and TRBJ1-2; D unresolved. The CDR3 contains 15 residues. Per the germline V gene, CDR1 is MNHEY and CDR2 is SVGAGI. The DNA of the CDR3 is TGTGCCAGCAGTTACAGCGGAACAGCTAACTGTGGCTACACCTTC. Residues: CASSYSGTANCGYTF.

To note about this clonotype: The DNA is omitted, as the CDR3 cannot be located on it reliably, and the CDR3 follows TCRdb's listing. The chain couples TRBV20-1 to TRBJ2-2. From germline, CDR1 is DFQATT and CDR2 SNEGSKA (reference sequence). Termini included, the CDR3 measures 12 amino acids. The CDR3 loop reads CSARDGPGSCFF.

Concerning this clonotype: The missing conserved phenylalanine or tryptophan at the end of this CDR3 makes a read error likely. The rearrangement links TRBV11-1 to TRBJ2-1; 8 nucleotides align to TRBD1. The CDR3 is 15 residues long. The germline V gene encodes CDR1 SGHAT and CDR2 FQDESV (reference sequence). The CDR3 is CTSKLTGGSYNEQFC. The CDR3 nucleotides are TGTACCAGCAAACTAACAGGGGGTTCCTACAATGAGCAGTTCTGC.

This clonotype was found many times. V is TRBV20-1 and J is TRBJ2-1; 9 bases are a match to TRBD2. The junction had 6 bases not matched to a gene; V was cut back by 4 bases and J by 2 bases. The CDR3 has 15 residues. Germline lookup yields CDR1 DFQATT and CDR2 SNEGSKA (reference sequence). CDR3 amino acids: CSATPGTSPYNEQFF. The DNA for the CDR3 is TGCAGTGCTACCCCCGGGACTAGCCCCTACAATGAGCAGTTCTTC.

On this clonotype: This may be a read error: a much more frequent sequence differs by one nucleotide. The J gene is TRBJ2-1, the V gene TRBV10-3; possibly TRBD2 for D (5 bases). The V gene lost 7 bases and the J gene lost 11 bases, with 15 bases spanning the gap. This CDR3 has 12 amino acids. CDR1 ENHRY and CDR2 SYGVKD come from the germline V gene. The CDR3 region has the DNA TGTGCCATCAAAGGCCTGAGGGATAAGCAGTTCTTC. This translates into CAIKGLRDKQFF.

This clonotype was seen only once. This may be a read error: a much more frequent sequence differs by one nucleotide. DNA of the CDR3: TGCAGTGCTAGAGCCCCTAGCCGTAAAGTACAGTACTTC. Protein sequence: CSARAPSRKVQYF. The genes are TRBV20-1 and TRBJ2-7, with D perhaps TRBD2 (5 bases). Trimming removed 1 base from V and 10 bases from J, with 17 bases in between. Germline V gene lookup returns CDR1 DFQATT and CDR2 SNEGSKA (reference sequence). This CDR3 comprises 13 residues.

As concerns this clonotype: A junction boundary mismatches the germline segment, possibly from a read error. This chain joins TRBV11-2 and TRBJ2-2, with TRBD2 matching over 13 bases. The CDR3 length is 17 residues. Germline CDR1 reads SGHAT; CDR2 reads FQNNGV. The chain's CDR3 is CASSSRLAGGNTGELSF. The DNA of the CDR3 is TGTGCTAGCAGCTCCAGACTAGCGGGAGGTAACACCGGGGAGCTGTCTTTT.